These 15 T cell receptor beta chains came from one sample sequenced in a study of long-term antiretroviral therapy in people with HIV (dated by TCRdb to between 2020 and 2023). The immunoSEQ hsTCRB v3.0 assay was used at survey level resolution to sequence the TRB variable region. TCRdb re-hosts the immuneACCESS table, in-frame sequences only. Its copies lack some clones; in the studies checked, an unresolved V gene accounts for under half of them, and the cause for the rest is not known. The sample table contains approximately 30,000 clones; only one count was recorded for 70% to 90% of them. Jointly, the top ten make up just under 8.5% of the sample. Sequences were derived from unsorted PBMCs, sampled 3 years after starting antiretroviral therapy. These receptor sequences come from a middle-aged man with HIV.

The genes are TRBV4-1 and TRBJ1-3; tentatively, D is TRBD1 (5 bases). The V and J ends lost 4 bases and 3 bases respectively, with 19 bases between them. The germline V gene has CDR1 MGHRA and CDR2 YSYEKL. This CDR3 comprises 17 residues. CDR3 residues: CASSPGGGQTLGNTIYF. CDR3 bases: TGCGCCAGCAGCCCAGGCGGGGGTCAAACGCTTGGAAACACCATATATTTT.

V and J are TRBV6-6 and TRBJ2-7; D is perhaps TRBD1 (6 bases). With 10 bases removed from V and 3 bases from J, the gap between germline ends came to 19 bases. This CDR3 region has 14 residues. Per germline, CDR1 MNHNY and CDR2 SVGAGI (reference sequence). The CDR3 protein is CATRDGQGNYEQYF. CDR3 bases: TGTGCCACCAGGGATGGGCAGGGGAACTACGAGCAGTACTTC.

This sequence joins TRBV5-8 and TRBJ2-7, with D unclear. V was cut by 2 bases and J by 0 bases, with 12 bases left in between. The CDR3 contains 15 residues. Germline assignment: CDR1 SGHTS and CDR2 YDEGEE. The CDR3 DNA reads as TGTGCCAGCAGCTTAATAACGGTGGACTCCTACGAGCAGTACTTC. Translation: CASSLITVDSYEQYF.

This clone was seen only a few times. The genes are TRBV6-6 and TRBJ1-2; D unresolved. Germline CDR1 and CDR2: MNHNY and SVGAGI (reference sequence). V lost 5 bases and J lost 4, with 14 bases in between. The CDR3 is made up of 14 amino acids. CDR3: CASSPLLDSYGYTF. Here the CDR3 DNA reads TGTGCCAGCAGTCCTCTCCTCGATTCCTATGGCTACACCTTC.

The chain combines TRBV2 with TRBJ1-4; no clear D. The CDR3 is made up of 15 amino acids. V was clipped by 2 bases and J by 2 bases, with 9 bases between them. CDR1 and CDR2 (germline): SNHLY, FYNNEI. The CDR3 DNA reads TGTGCCAGCAGTGAAATGGGGAGTACTAATGAAAAACTGTTTTTT. It is translated as CASSEMGSTNEKLFF. Full variable domain (outside the CDR3, taken from reference TRBV2 and TRBJ1-4): EPEVTQTPSHQVTQMGQEVILRCVPISNHLYFYWYRQILGQKVEFLVSFYNNEISEKSEIFDDQFSVERPDGSNFTLKIRSTKLEDSAMYFCASSEMGSTNEKLFFGSGTQLSVL.

The rearrangement links TRBV5-1 to TRBJ2-4; 14 nucleotides match TRBD2. The CDR3 extends over 17 amino acids. Germline V lookup: CDR1 SGHRS, CDR2 YFSETQ. V lost 2 bases to trimming and J lost 4 bases; unmatched junction nucleotides: 5. The CDR3 region has the DNA TGCGCCAGCAGCTTAGGGACTAGCGGGGGCCAGAAAAACATTCAGTACTTC. As protein: CASSLGTSGGQKNIQYF.

The J gene is TRBJ1-5, the V gene TRBV19, with 7 nucleotides matching TRBD1. V lost 5 bases, J lost 2 bases, and 9 bases stayed unmatched. Germline CDR1 reads LNHDA; CDR2 reads SQIVND (reference sequence). The CDR3 is 16 amino acids. The CDR3 coding sequence is TGTGCCAGTAGTCTCGGGACAGAGCCGGGCAATCAGCCCCAGCATTTT. Encoded protein: CASSLGTEPGNQPQHF.

CDR3: CASSDLLGGPRDTEAFF. The CDR3 nucleotides read TGTGCCAGCAGTGACCTGCTGGGGGGACCAAGGGACACTGAAGCTTTCTTT. The chain joins TRBV25-1 to TRBJ1-1, with D maybe TRBD1 (5 bases). CDR3 length: 17 amino acids. V was pared by 3 bases and J by 3 bases, with 20 bases between. From germline, CDR1 is MGHDK and CDR2 SYGVNS.

The chain employs TRBV7-8 and TRBJ2-2; D gene uncertain. The CDR3 contains 13 residues. The germline gives CDR1 SGHVS, CDR2 FQNEAQ. Deletions cut 5 bases from V and 0 bases from J, with 4 bases between. CDR3 nucleotides: TGTGCCAGCAGCCGGGCGAACACCGGGGAGCTGTTTTTT. Translated, it gives CASSRANTGELFF.

This chain connects TRBV2 to TRBJ2-4, with 9 bases aligning to TRBD2. The CDR3 spans 16 residues. Germline assignment: CDR1 SNHLY and CDR2 FYNNEI. Germline trimming cut 6 bases from V and 6 bases from J; bases unmatched to any gene: 12. CDR3 sequence reads: CASSDSWGSGRNIQYF. DNA of the CDR3: TGTGCCAGCAGCGACTCCTGGGGTAGCGGGAGAAACATTCAGTACTTC.

V is TRBV4-2 and J is TRBJ2-7; the D gene is possibly TRBD1 (7 bases). The CDR3 loop spans 16 amino acids. The germline V gene encodes CDR1 LGHNA and CDR2 YNFKEQ. Trimming shortened V by 4 bases and J by 6 bases, and 22 bases separated the two germline ends. CDR3 sequence reads: CASSPGGQGFFAEQYF. DNA for the CDR3: TGTGCCAGCAGCCCAGGGGGGCAGGGTTTCTTTGCCGAGCAGTACTTC.

This rearrangement joins TRBV9 to TRBJ2-2, with TRBD2 identical over 9 bases. CDR3 length: 17 residues. V shed 0 bases and J 3 bases; nucleotides not matched to a gene: 6. Germline V CDR1 and CDR2: SGDLS, YYNGEE. Here the CDR3 DNA reads TGTGCCAGCAGCGTAGGCGGGGGGGTTTGGGACACCGGGGAGCTGTTTTTT. Translation gives CASSVGGGVWDTGELFF.

This clone turned up a few times. The chain uses TRBV14 and TRBJ1-2; no clear D gene. This CDR3 has 15 residues. V was shortened by 0 bases and J by 2 bases, with 10 bases between the two germline ends. CDR1 is SGHDN and CDR2 is FVKESK in the germline V gene. CDR3 sequence reads: CASSQDLGQNYGYTF. The CDR3 bases are TGTGCCAGCAGCCAAGATCTAGGCCAGAACTATGGCTACACCTTC. Combining the CDR3 with reference TRBV14 and TRBJ1-2 gives the whole variable domain EAGVTQFPSHSVIEKGQTVTLRCDPISGHDNLYWYRRVMGKEIKFLLHFVKESKQDESGMPNNRFLAERTGGTYSTLKVQPAELEDSGVYFCASSQDLGQNYGYTFGSGTRLTVV.

The chain is built from TRBV28 and TRBJ2-2, with 7 bases matching TRBD1. V lost 7 bases, J lost 7 bases, and 12 bases stayed unmatched. CDR1 is MDHEN and CDR2 is SYDVKM in the germline V gene. The CDR3 length is 15 residues. The CDR3, as DNA: TGTGCCAGCACCCCCTTTACAGGGGTTCACGGGGAGCTGTTTTTT. Residues: CASTPFTGVHGELFF.

The chain uses TRBV10-3 and TRBJ2-7; no reliable D call. Germline-derived CDR1 and CDR2 are ENHRY and SYGVKD. The CDR3 loop spans 16 amino acids. The ends were cut back, 2 bases at V and 0 bases at J, with 14 bases in the middle. In nucleotides, the CDR3 is TGTGCCATCAGTGAGAGGCCAGCCTGGAGCTCCTACGAGCAGTACTTC. Translated, it gives CAISERPAWSSYEQYF.